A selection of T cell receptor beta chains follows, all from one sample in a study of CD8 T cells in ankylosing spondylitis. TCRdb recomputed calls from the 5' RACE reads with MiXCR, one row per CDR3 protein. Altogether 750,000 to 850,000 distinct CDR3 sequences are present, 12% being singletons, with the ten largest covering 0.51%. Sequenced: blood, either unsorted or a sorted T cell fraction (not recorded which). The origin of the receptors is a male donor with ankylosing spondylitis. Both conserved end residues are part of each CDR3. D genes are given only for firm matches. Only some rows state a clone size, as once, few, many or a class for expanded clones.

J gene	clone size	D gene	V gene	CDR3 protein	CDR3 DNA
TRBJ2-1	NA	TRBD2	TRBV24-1	CATSALLAGGDEQFF	TGTGCCACCAGTGCCCTACTAGCGGGGGGGGATGAGCAGTTCTTC
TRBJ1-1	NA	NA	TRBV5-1	CASWGGRTMNTEAFF	TGCGCCAGCTGGGGCGGCAGAACTATGAACACTGAAGCTTTCTTT
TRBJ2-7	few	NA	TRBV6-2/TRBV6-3	CASSQILGPQRRHEQYF	TGTGCCAGCAGTCAAATATTGGGACCTCAAAGGAGGCACGAGCAGTACTTC
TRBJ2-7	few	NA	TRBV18	CASSPQSDGKSSYEQYF	TGTGCCAGCTCACCACAAAGCGATGGCAAAAGCTCCTACGAGCAGTACTTC
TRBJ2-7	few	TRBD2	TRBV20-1	CSARDLKGGEQYF	TGCAGTGCTAGAGATCTGAAGGGAGGGGAGCAGTACTTC
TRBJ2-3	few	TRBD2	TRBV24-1	CATSDGTSGGTDTQYF	TGTGCCACCAGTGACGGGACTAGCGGGGGCACAGATACGCAGTATTTT
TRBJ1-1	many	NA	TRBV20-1	CSASEGGYTEAFF	TGCAGTGCTAGTGAAGGGGGGTACACTGAAGCTTTCTTT
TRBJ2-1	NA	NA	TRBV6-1	CASSEGGGLLYNEQFF	TGTGCCAGCAGTGAAGGGGGGGGGCTTCTATACAATGAGCAGTTCTTC
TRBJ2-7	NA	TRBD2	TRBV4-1	CASSRQREDEQYF	TGCGCCAGCAGCCGGCAGCGGGAGGACGAGCAGTACTTC
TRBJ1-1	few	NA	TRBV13	CASSLGQGVWDTEAFF	TGTGCCAGCAGCTTAGGCCAGGGTGTTTGGGACACTGAAGCTTTCTTT
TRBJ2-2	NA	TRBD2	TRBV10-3	CAISVAGTNTGELFF	TGTGCCATCAGTGTAGCGGGGACGAACACCGGGGAGCTGTTTTTT
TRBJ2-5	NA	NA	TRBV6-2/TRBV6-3	CASSRHPQETQYF	TGTGCCAGCTCCCGACACCCACAAGAGACCCAGTACTTC
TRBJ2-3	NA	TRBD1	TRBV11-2	CASSPETGKDTQYF	TGTGCCAGCAGCCCCGAGACAGGGAAGGATACGCAGTATTTT
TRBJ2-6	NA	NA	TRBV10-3	CAISELEGSGANVLTF	TGTGCCATCAGCGAACTGGAGGGTTCCGGGGCCAACGTCCTGACTTTC
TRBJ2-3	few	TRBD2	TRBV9	CASSVATSGLTDTQYF	TGTGCCAGCAGCGTAGCTACTAGCGGCCTCACAGATACGCAGTATTTT
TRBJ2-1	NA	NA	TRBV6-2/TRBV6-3	CASRWAGHYNEQFF	TGTGCCAGCAGGTGGGCGGGGCACTACAATGAGCAGTTCTTC
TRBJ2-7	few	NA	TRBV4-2	CASSQFSTWGQRGGTYEQYF	TGTGCCAGCAGCCAATTTTCCACGTGGGGACAGCGGGGTGGAACCTACGAGCAGTACTTC
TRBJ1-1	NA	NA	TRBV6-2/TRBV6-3	CASTFGRGTEAFF	TGTGCCAGCACCTTCGGTCGGGGAACTGAAGCTTTCTTT
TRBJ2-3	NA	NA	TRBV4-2	CASSQDPRGATDTQYF	TGTGCCAGCAGCCAAGATCCGAGGGGGGCAACAGATACGCAGTATTTT
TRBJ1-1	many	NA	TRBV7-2	CASRSLSGTEAFF	TGTGCCAGCAGATCGCTTTCAGGCACTGAAGCTTTCTTT
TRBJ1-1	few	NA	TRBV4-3	CASSQGNNRNTEAFF	TGCGCCAGCAGCCAAGGGAATAACAGGAACACTGAAGCTTTCTTT
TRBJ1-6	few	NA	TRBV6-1	CATRFSYNSPLHF	TGTGCGACGCGGTTTTCCTATAATTCACCCCTCCACTTT
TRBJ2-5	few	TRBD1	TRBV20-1	CSATTGVPQETQYF	TGCAGTGCTACGACAGGGGTCCCCCAAGAGACCCAGTACTTC
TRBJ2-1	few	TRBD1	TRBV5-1	CASSSGQGGPTYNEQFF	TGCGCCAGCAGCAGTGGACAGGGTGGTCCTACCTACAATGAGCAGTTCTTC
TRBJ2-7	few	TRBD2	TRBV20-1	CSAKSGRAPYEQYF	TGCAGTGCTAAGAGCGGGAGGGCCCCCTACGAGCAGTACTTC
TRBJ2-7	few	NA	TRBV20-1	CSAPRDFAYEQYF	TGCAGTGCGCCCCGGGACTTCGCCTACGAGCAGTACTTC
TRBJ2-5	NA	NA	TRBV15	CATSRLNGGDVETQYF	TGTGCCACCAGCAGACTCAACGGGGGCGACGTAGAGACCCAGTACTTC
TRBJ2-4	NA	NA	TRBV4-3	CASSPGVGRAKNIQYF	TGCGCCAGCAGCCCAGGGGTAGGGAGGGCCAAAAACATTCAGTACTTC
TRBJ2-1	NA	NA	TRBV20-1	CSAETSSASIYNEQFF	TGCAGTGCGGAAACTTCCTCGGCTTCTATCTACAATGAGCAGTTCTTC
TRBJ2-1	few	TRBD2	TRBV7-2	CASSLESGGPGNEQFF	TGTGCCAGCAGCTTAGAAAGCGGGGGGCCGGGGAATGAGCAGTTCTTC
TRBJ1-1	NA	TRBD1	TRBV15	CATSRGQGREYKAFF	TGTGCCACCAGCAGAGGACAGGGCAGGGAGTATAAAGCTTTCTTT
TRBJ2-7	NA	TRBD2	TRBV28	CASISGGTFKQYF	TGTGCCAGCATTAGCGGGGGGACTTTCAAGCAGTACTTC
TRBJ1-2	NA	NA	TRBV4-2	CASSQEAGSYGYTF	TGTGCCAGCAGCCAAGAAGCCGGGAGCTATGGCTACACCTTC
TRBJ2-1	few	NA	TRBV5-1	CASRQQQSSYNEQFF	TGCGCCAGCAGGCAACAGCAGAGCTCCTACAATGAGCAGTTCTTC
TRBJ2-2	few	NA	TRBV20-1	CSARSGATGELFF	TGCAGTGCTAGATCGGGGGCCACCGGGGAGCTGTTTTTT
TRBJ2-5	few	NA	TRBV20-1	CSARKDGETQYF	TGCAGTGCTAGAAAGGATGGAGAGACCCAGTACTTC
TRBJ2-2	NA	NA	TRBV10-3	CAISEDTPNTGELFF	TGTGCCATCAGTGAGGACACTCCGAACACCGGGGAGCTGTTTTTT
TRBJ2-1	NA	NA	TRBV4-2	CASSQDPGLYNEQFF	TGTGCCAGCAGCCAAGACCCGGGACTCTACAATGAGCAGTTCTTC
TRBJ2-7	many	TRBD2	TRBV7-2	CASSPRLAGVFSYEQYF	TGTGCCAGCAGCCCTCGACTAGCGGGGGTCTTCTCCTACGAGCAGTACTTC
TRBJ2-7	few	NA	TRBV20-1	CSAWGSGAYEQYF	TGCAGTGCATGGGGATCCGGTGCCTACGAGCAGTACTTC
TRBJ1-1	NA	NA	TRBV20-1	CSAGPPWAVEAFF	TGCAGTGCTGGACCTCCCTGGGCGGTCGAAGCTTTCTTT